The 11 T cell receptor beta chains below were found in one sample sequenced in a study of monozygotic twins with inflammatory bowel disease (dated by TCRdb to about 2019). Library preparation used 5' RACE. Instrument used: Illumina HiSeq 2500. TCRdb reprocessed the reads, so every CDR3 protein sequence counts as one entry and DNA is not shown. The table for this sample records over 90,000 distinct CDR3 sequences. The ten biggest clones cover approximately 2% of the sample. Material: blood. These receptor sequences come from a human donor with ulcerative colitis or Crohn's disease, or a healthy co-twin of an affected twin (not recorded which).

This chain joins TRBV20-1 and TRBJ1-5. The CDR3 consists of 15 residues. In germline, CDR1 is DFQATT, CDR2 SNEGSKA (reference sequence). CDR3 residues: CSAETPGAWNQPQHF.

The chain links TRBV29-1 to TRBJ2-7; TCRdb indicates TRBD1, and absent DNA this call remains unverified. Looked up from germline, CDR1 is SQVTM and CDR2 is ANQGSEA. This CDR3 spans 15 amino acids. The CDR3 spells CSVGTPGSGVEEQYF.

The chain joins TRBV12-3 or TRBV12-4 to TRBJ2-3; TCRdb picks TRBD1, but there is no DNA to check that call. This CDR3 comprises 15 residues. This CDR3 is CASRERTESTDTQYF.

V usage is TRBV6-1 and J usage is TRBJ2-1; TCRdb's D call, TRBD1, is unchecked because there is no DNA. The CDR3 covers 11 residues. In germline, CDR1 is MNHNS, CDR2 SASEGT. The CDR3 region is CASTGGTAEFF.

The V and J genes are TRBV20-1 and TRBJ2-5; as DNA is missing, the TRBD1 call by TCRdb cannot be tested. The germline V gene has CDR1 DFQATT and CDR2 SNEGSKA (reference sequence). The CDR3 contains 13 residues. CDR3 sequence: CSAIDRAWETQYF.

V and J are TRBV6-1 and TRBJ2-7; TCRdb's assignment of TRBD2 cannot be checked, as there is no DNA. The germline V gene encodes CDR1 MNHNS and CDR2 SASEGT. The CDR3 spans 16 residues. The CDR3 sequence is CASSQLAGAYSYEQYF.

CDR3: CASSPMRGGGETQYF. The rearrangement joins TRBV12-3 or TRBV12-4 to TRBJ2-5; TCRdb picks TRBD2, but there is no DNA to check that call. The length of the CDR3 is 15 residues.

This chain joins TRBV20-1 and TRBJ2-3; the D gene TCRdb calls, TRBD1, cannot be checked with no DNA. The CDR3 sequence is 16 residues long. Germline loops: CDR1 DFQATT, CDR2 SNEGSKA (reference sequence). CDR3 sequence reads: CSARASDRGRTDTQYF.

This chain uses TRBV5-4 with TRBJ2-1. Germline-derived CDR1 and CDR2 are SGHNT and YYREEE (reference sequence). This CDR3 is 16 amino acids long. The CDR3 is CASSLSSGNYYNEQFF.

This chain links TRBV20-1 with TRBJ2-7; the TCRdb D gene call, TRBD2, has no DNA to confirm it. The CDR3 runs 17 residues. Germline CDR1 DFQATT, CDR2 SNEGSKA (reference sequence). This CDR3 is CSASSPTAGGGRVEQYF.

This sequence joins TRBV12-3 or TRBV12-4 and TRBJ1-2; TCRdb gives TRBD1 as the D gene, but with no DNA this cannot be confirmed. This CDR3 is built from 14 residues. CDR3 in amino acids: CASSQDRGSSGYTF.